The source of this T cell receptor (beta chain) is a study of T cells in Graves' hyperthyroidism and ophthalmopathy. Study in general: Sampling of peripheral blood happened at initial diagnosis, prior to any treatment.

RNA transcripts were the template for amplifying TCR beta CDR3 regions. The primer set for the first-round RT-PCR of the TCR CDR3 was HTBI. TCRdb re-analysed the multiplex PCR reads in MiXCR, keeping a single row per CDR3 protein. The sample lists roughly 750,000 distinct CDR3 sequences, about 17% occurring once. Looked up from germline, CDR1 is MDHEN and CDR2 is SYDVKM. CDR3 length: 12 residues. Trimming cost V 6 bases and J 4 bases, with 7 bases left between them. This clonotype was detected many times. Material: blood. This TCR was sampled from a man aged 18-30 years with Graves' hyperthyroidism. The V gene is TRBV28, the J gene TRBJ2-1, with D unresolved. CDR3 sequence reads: CASSDEYNEQFF. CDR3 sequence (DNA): TGTGCCAGCAGCGATGAGTACAATGAGCAGTTCTTC.